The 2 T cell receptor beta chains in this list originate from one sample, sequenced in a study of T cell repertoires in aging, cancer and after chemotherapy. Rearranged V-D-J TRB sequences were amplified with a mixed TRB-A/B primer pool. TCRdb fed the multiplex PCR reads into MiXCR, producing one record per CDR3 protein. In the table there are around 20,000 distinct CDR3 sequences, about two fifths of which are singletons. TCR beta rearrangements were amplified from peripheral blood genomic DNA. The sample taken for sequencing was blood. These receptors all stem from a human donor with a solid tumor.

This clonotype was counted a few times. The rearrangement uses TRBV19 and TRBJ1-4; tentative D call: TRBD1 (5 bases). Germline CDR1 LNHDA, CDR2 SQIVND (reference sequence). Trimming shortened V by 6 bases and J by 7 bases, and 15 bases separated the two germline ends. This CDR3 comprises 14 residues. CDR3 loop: CASSPQAEGEKLFF. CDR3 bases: TGTGCCAGTAGCCCACAGGCTGAGGGTGAAAAACTGTTTTTT.

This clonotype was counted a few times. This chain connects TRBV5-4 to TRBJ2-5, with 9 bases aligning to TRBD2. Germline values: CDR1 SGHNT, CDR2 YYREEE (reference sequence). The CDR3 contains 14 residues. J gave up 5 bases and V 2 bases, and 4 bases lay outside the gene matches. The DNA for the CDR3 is TGTGCCAGCAGCTTAGCGGGGGGCGGCGAGACCCAGTACTTC. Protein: CASSLAGGGETQYF.